This TCR beta chain is from a study of OX40 agonist ivuxolimab in advanced cancers. The method was immunoSEQ multiplex PCR; TCRdb's version includes in-frame clones alone and lacks a portion of them. The data hold about 66,000 clones, with 70% to 90% observed a single time. Study-level results: Researchers did not determine the expanded peripheral T cells' antigen specificity. Partial responders receiving 0.1-3.0 mg/kg showed among the lowest clonal expansion. Relative to CD4+, CD8+ T cells held more expanded clones on average.

The table lists this clone with a count of one. Its antigen is currently unknown. Samples were taken at baseline and on day 1 of cycles 4 and 7. The CDR3 is 15 residues long. V was pared by 7 bases and J by 0 bases, with 17 bases between. Germline CDR1 SGHRS, CDR2 YFSETQ. This receptor was taken from an adult with an advanced solid tumor such as melanoma, head and neck, liver or kidney cancer. This chain uses TRBV5-1 with TRBJ2-7, with D unclear. This specimen consisted of CD4+ or CD8+ T cells sorted from blood, obtained in a trial of the OX40 agonist ivuxolimab. CDR3 coding DNA: TGCGCCAGCTATCCTGGCTTGCAGAACTCCTACGAGCAGTACTTC. Translated, it gives CASYPGLQNSYEQYF. The full variable domain, rest sourced from reference TRBV5-1 and TRBJ2-7, is KAGVTQTPRYLIKTRGQQVTLSCSPISGHRSVSWYQQTPGQGLQFLFEYFSETQRNKGNFPGRFSGRQFSNSRSEMNVSTLELGDSALYLCASYPGLQNSYEQYFGPGTRLTVT.